Below, one T cell receptor beta chain is given with its context. Its specificity is unknown. TCRdb keeps only in-frame clones here, not all; method: immunoSEQ multiplex PCR. Of about 400,000 clones listed, 89% are singletons. This entry comes from a study of Ad26.COV2.S vaccination and SARS-CoV-2 variants. Study-wide background: Donor allocation was to the COV1001 Ad26.COV2.S trial arm. Findings and caveats of the study: The analyses of TCR breadth and depth may have understated the size of total T cell responses.

The sample's treatment: roughly 18 received Ad26.COV2.S at low or high dose, single or two shots; a few received placebo; per-sample allocation not given. Material that was analyzed had been drawn on day 63 after the first vaccine or placebo injection. The CDR3 extends over 15 amino acids. Trimming cost V 6 bases and J 2 bases, with 14 bases left between them. Looked up from germline, CDR1 is SNHLY and CDR2 is FYNNEI. The sequencing used peripheral blood, collected in a trial of Ad26.COV2.S vaccine versus placebo. The receptor was isolated from a person aged 18-60 years who received the Ad26.COV2.S COVID-19 vaccine or a placebo. This rearrangement joins TRBV2 to TRBJ1-5; a possible D gene is TRBD1 (5 bases). CDR3 residues: CASRQQAMGNQPQHF. Here the CDR3 DNA reads TGTGCCAGCAGACAACAGGCCATGGGCAATCAGCCCCAGCATTTT.